This entry lists 28 T cell receptor beta chains sequenced from one sample in a study of blood T cell repertoires in COVID-19. Assay used: immunoSEQ multiplex PCR; TCRdb lists only in-frame clones, some missing. The sample holds about 200,000 clones, about 90% seen once. The source material was PBMCs or T cells enriched from blood (not recorded which). The source of these receptors is a man aged 30-40 years who had recovered from COVID-19.

The chain couples TRBV28 to TRBJ2-7; a weak D match, TRBD2 (5 bases). The CDR3 is made up of 13 amino acids. With 4 bases removed from V and 1 base from J, the gap between germline ends came to 8 bases. Germline CDR1 is MDHEN and CDR2 is SYDVKM. DNA of the CDR3: TGTGCCAGCAGTTACGGAGGATCCTACGAGCAGTACTTC. Protein: CASSYGGSYEQYF. Full variable domain (outside the CDR3, taken from reference TRBV28 and TRBJ2-7): DVKVTQSSRYLVKRTGEKVFLECVQDMDHENMFWYRQDPGLGLRLIYFSYDVKMKEKGDIPEGYSVSREKKERFSLILESASTNQTSMYLCASSYGGSYEQYFGPGTRLTVT.

The chain is built from TRBV19 and TRBJ1-4; maybe TRBD1 (5 bases). V was shortened by 5 bases and J by 5 bases, with 9 bases between the two germline ends. Germline assignment: CDR1 LNHDA and CDR2 SQIVND (reference sequence). CDR3 size: 13 residues. The CDR3 reads CASSARQNEKLFF. CDR3 in DNA: TGTGCCAGTAGTGCCCGACAGAATGAAAAACTGTTTTTT.

The V gene is TRBV29-1, the J gene TRBJ2-5; weak D call: TRBD2 (8 bases). CDR3 size: 15 residues. The germline gives CDR1 SQVTM, CDR2 ANQGSEA. Trimming removed 6 bases at V and 4 bases at J, with 21 bases between. This chain's CDR3 is CSVRGTGGLGETQYF. DNA for the CDR3: TGCAGCGTCAGGGGGACGGGAGGGCTGGGAGAGACCCAGTACTTC.

The chain links TRBV4-3 to TRBJ2-3; 13 bases fit TRBD2. The germline V gene encodes CDR1 LGHNA and CDR2 YSLEER. The J segment lost 8 bases and the V segment lost 0 bases, leaving 8 bases of the junction unmatched. CDR3 length equals 17 residues. The CDR3 loop is CASSQEGGLAGPATQYF. The CDR3 DNA is TGCGCCAGCAGCCAAGAAGGGGGACTAGCGGGACCCGCTACGCAGTATTTT.

This CDR3 is CATSRDPRAYGYTF. Written as DNA, the CDR3 is TGTGCCACCAGCAGAGATCCCAGGGCCTATGGCTACACCTTC. This sequence joins TRBV15 and TRBJ1-2; TRBD1 is a possible D gene (5 bases). Trimming left V 0 bases short and J 4 bases short, with 9 bases between. Germline values: CDR1 LNHNV, CDR2 YYDKDF (reference sequence). The CDR3 contains 14 residues.

The rearrangement joins TRBV19 to TRBJ1-5; tentative D call: TRBD1 (5 bases). The CDR3 loop spans 15 amino acids. V shed 5 bases and J shed 0 bases, with 11 bases lying between them. Germline V gene data show CDR1 as LNHDA and CDR2 as SQIVND (reference sequence). Here the CDR3 DNA reads TGTGCCAGTAGTTTACGACAGAATAGCAATCAGCCCCAGCATTTT. Protein product: CASSLRQNSNQPQHF.

CDR3 sequence: CASSPGGSSGNTIYF. CDR3 coding DNA: TGTGCCAGTAGCCCAGGGGGGAGCTCTGGAAACACCATATATTTT. This rearrangement joins TRBV19 to TRBJ1-3, with 7 bases identical to TRBD1. Trimming cost V 6 bases and J 0 bases; bases outside gene matches: 5. CDR1 LNHDA and CDR2 SQIVND come from the germline V gene (reference sequence). The CDR3 is 15 amino acids.

The V call is TRBV7-9, the J call TRBJ2-3; 8 bases map to TRBD1. This CDR3 spans 16 amino acids. Germline CDR1 and CDR2: SEHNR and FQNEAQ (reference sequence). V lost 4 bases, J lost 0 bases, and 6 bases stayed unmatched. This chain's CDR3 is CASSSRTGRSTDTQYF. In DNA form, the CDR3 reads TGTGCCAGCAGCTCACGGACAGGGAGAAGCACAGATACGCAGTATTTT.

V usage is TRBV27 and J usage is TRBJ2-1, with D possibly TRBD2 on 6 matching bases. Germline V lookup: CDR1 MNHEY, CDR2 SMNVEV (reference sequence). The CDR3 consists of 15 residues. V shed 0 bases and J shed 3 bases, with 9 bases lying between them. Here the CDR3 DNA reads TGTGCCAGCAGTTTATCGATGGAGGGCTACAATGAGCAGTTCTTC. It codes for CASSLSMEGYNEQFF.

This sequence joins TRBV15 and TRBJ1-2; 8 nucleotides line up with TRBD1. Germline V lookup: CDR1 LNHNV, CDR2 YYDKDF (reference sequence). V shed 7 bases, J shed 8 bases, and the junction held 12 bases outside the gene matches. This CDR3 is 14 amino acids long. CDR3 DNA sequence: TGTGCCACCACCCCGGACAGGGCTACGAGAGGCTACACCTTC. Its translation is CATTPDRATRGYTF.

This sequence joins TRBV10-3 and TRBJ1-5; 8 bases agree with TRBD1. The trim removed 4 bases at V and 0 bases at J, leaving 14 bases unmatched. Germline V gives CDR1 ENHRY, CDR2 SYGVKD. The CDR3 has 19 amino acids. The CDR3 coding sequence is TGTGCCATCAGTGTAGTGGACAGGGTAAATACCAATAGCAATCAGCCCCAGCATTTT. Its protein is CAISVVDRVNTNSNQPQHF.

The CDR3 bases are TGTGCCAGCAGTCTGACAGGGCCAGATACGCAGTATTTT. Translated, it gives CASSLTGPDTQYF. The chain uses TRBV6-2 or TRBV6-3 and TRBJ2-3, with 7 bases that match TRBD1. This CDR3 is built from 13 residues. The V segment lost 5 bases and the J segment 4 bases; nucleotides outside the gene matches: 3. CDR1 MNHEY and CDR2 SVGEGT come from the germline V gene.

The gene calls are TRBV30 and TRBJ1-1, with TRBD1 matching over 7 bases. Trimming at V came to 2 bases and at J to 8 bases, leaving 2 bases not matched to a gene. The CDR3 extends over 11 amino acids. Germline CDR1 GTSNPN, CDR2 SVGIG (reference sequence). The CDR3 DNA reads TGTGCCTGGAGTTGGACAGGAGAAGCTTTCTTT. This gives the protein CAWSWTGEAFF. Filled out from reference TRBV30 and TRBJ1-1, the complete variable domain reads SQTIHQWPATLVQPVGSPLSLECTVEGTSNPNLYWYRQAAGRGLQLLFYSVGIGQISSEVPQNLSASRPQDRQFILSSKKLLLSDSGFYLCAWSWTGEAFFGQGTRLTVV.

The rearrangement uses TRBV30 and TRBJ1-1, with D tentatively TRBD1 (5 bases). V was clipped by 1 base and J by 5 bases, with 20 bases between them. CDR3 size: 16 residues. CDR1 is GTSNPN and CDR2 is SVGIG in the germline V gene (reference sequence). As DNA, the CDR3 is TGTGCCTGGAGTGCTTGGTTGTGGACTAAGGGGACTGAAGCTTTCTTT. The encoded protein is CAWSAWLWTKGTEAFF.

The sample holds a few counts of this clone. CDR3 residues: CASSLIGRDSPLHF. CDR3 in DNA: TGTGCCAGCAGCTTAATAGGCAGGGATTCACCCCTCCACTTT. V and J are TRBV5-6 and TRBJ1-6; possibly TRBD1 for D (5 bases). Germline V CDR1 and CDR2: SGHDT, YYEEEE. With 2 bases removed from V and 8 bases from J, the gap between germline ends came to 11 bases. This CDR3 region has 14 residues.

The rearrangement uses TRBV30 and TRBJ1-3; D not certain. From germline, CDR1 is GTSNPN and CDR2 SVGIG (reference sequence). The length of the CDR3 is 14 residues. The ends were cut back, 3 bases at V and 0 bases at J, with 9 bases in the middle. In nucleotides, the CDR3 is TGTGCCTGGAGATCGGTTCGCTCTGGAAACACCATATATTTT. Translation gives CAWRSVRSGNTIYF.

This sequence joins TRBV7-9 and TRBJ2-7; D is unclear. Germline values: CDR1 SEHNR, CDR2 FQNEAQ (reference sequence). The CDR3 contains 11 residues. The germline V and J ends were trimmed by 4 bases and 4 bases, with 5 bases remaining between them. The CDR3 nucleotides are TGTGCCAGCAGCTCGGAGTACGAGCAGTACTTC. The encoded protein is CASSSEYEQYF.

CDR3: CASSPSGGSTYGYTF. As DNA, the CDR3 is TGTGCCAGCAGCCCCTCCGGGGGTTCAACCTATGGCTACACCTTC. The gene calls are TRBV13 and TRBJ1-2; TRBD1 might be the D (5 bases). The V and J ends lost 5 bases and 4 bases respectively, with 17 bases between them. The CDR3 has 15 amino acids. Germline CDR1 and CDR2: PRHDT and FYEKMQ (reference sequence). Looking up the rest from reference TRBV13 and TRBJ1-2 gives the full variable domain: AAGVIQSPRHLIKEKRETATLKCYPIPRHDTVYWYQQGPGQDPQFLISFYEKMQSDKGSIPDRFSAQQFSDYHSELNMSSLELGDSALYFCASSPSGGSTYGYTFGSGTRLTVV.

The V and J genes are TRBV29-1 and TRBJ1-2, with 8 bases fitting TRBD1. The CDR3 extends over 16 amino acids. Trimming at V came to 1 base and at J to 3 bases, leaving 10 bases not matched to a gene. The germline CDR1 and CDR2 sequences are SQVTM and ANQGSEA. CDR3 sequence: CSVEVRDRGLYYGYTF. The CDR3 nucleotides are TGCAGCGTTGAAGTCCGAGACAGGGGTCTATACTATGGCTACACCTTC.

In nucleotides, the CDR3 is TGCGCCAGCAGTGGACAGTTCCAAGAGACCCAGTACTTC. Translated, it gives CASSGQFQETQYF. The J gene is TRBJ2-5, the V gene TRBV10-1; D is perhaps TRBD1 (5 bases). This CDR3 contains 13 residues. V was shortened by 4 bases and J by 1 base, with 7 bases between the two germline ends. Per germline, CDR1 WNHNN and CDR2 SYGVQD (reference sequence).

V and J are TRBV7-2 and TRBJ1-3; D possibly corresponds to TRBD1 (5 bases). Germline V gives CDR1 SGHTA, CDR2 FQGNSA. Trimming pared 3 bases from V and 3 bases from J, leaving 9 bases between. This CDR3 is built from 14 residues. In DNA, the CDR3 is TGTGCCAGCAGCTTGGGGGGGTATGGAAACACCATATATTTT. As protein: CASSLGGYGNTIYF.

The chain's CDR3 is CASSLAGKPEAFF. As DNA, the CDR3 is TGTGCCAGCAGTTTAGCAGGGAAGCCTGAAGCTTTCTTT. The rearrangement joins TRBV27 to TRBJ1-1; weak D call: TRBD1 (5 bases). The CDR3 is 13 amino acids. Per the germline V gene, CDR1 is MNHEY and CDR2 is SMNVEV (reference sequence). Trimming stripped 2 bases from V and 6 bases from J, with 10 bases between.

This clone appeared a single time. The chain is built from TRBV5-6 and TRBJ1-6; 7 bases are shared with TRBD1. Germline trimming cut 4 bases from V and 6 bases from J; bases unmatched to any gene: 7. The V gene's germline CDR1 is SGHDT and CDR2 YYEEEE. This CDR3 contains 15 residues. The CDR3 region has the DNA TGTGCCAGCAGCAGAGACAGGGAAGGTAATTCACCCCTCCACTTT. As protein: CASSRDREGNSPLHF. Combining the CDR3 with reference TRBV5-6 and TRBJ1-6 gives the whole variable domain DAGVTQSPTHLIKTRGQQVTLRCSPKSGHDTVSWYQQALGQGPQFIFQYYEEEERQRGNFPDRFSGHQFPNYSSELNVNALLLGDSALYLCASSRDREGNSPLHFGNGTRLTVT.

The rearrangement uses TRBV2 and TRBJ1-4; D gene uncertain. CDR1 and CDR2 from the germline V gene are SNHLY and FYNNEI. This CDR3 spans 15 amino acids. The V gene lost 5 bases and the J gene lost 8 bases, with 18 bases spanning the gap. The CDR3 DNA sequence: TGTGCCAGCAGTAAAGAGCAGGCAAGATTGGAAAAACTGTTTTTT. Translation gives CASSKEQARLEKLFF.

The CDR3 loop is CASSIGTGVISNQPQHF. DNA for the CDR3: TGTGCCAGTAGTATCGGGACAGGGGTTATTAGCAATCAGCCCCAGCATTTT. The rearrangement uses TRBV19 and TRBJ1-5; 10 nucleotides line up with TRBD1. Per the germline V gene, CDR1 is LNHDA and CDR2 is SQIVND (reference sequence). V lost 3 bases and J lost 0; bases outside the gene matches: 5. The CDR3 is made up of 17 amino acids.

The chain joins TRBV7-8 to TRBJ2-5; perhaps TRBD1 as D (5 bases). The CDR3 runs 13 residues. Germline CDR1 SGHVS, CDR2 FQNEAQ. V shed 1 base and J shed 4 bases, with 7 bases lying between them. The chain's CDR3 is CASSLGGLETQYF. CDR3 in DNA: TGTGCCAGCAGCTTAGGGGGCCTAGAGACCCAGTACTTC.

This chain uses TRBV30 with TRBJ1-6, with D possibly TRBD1 on 5 matching bases. The ends were cut back, 2 bases at V and 5 bases at J, with 13 bases in the middle. Germline loops: CDR1 GTSNPN, CDR2 SVGIG (reference sequence). The CDR3 is 15 residues long. Here the CDR3 DNA reads TGTGCCTGGAGTAGTGGGGGGTTGAATAATTCACCCCTCCACTTT. The encoded protein is CAWSSGGLNNSPLHF.

The chain joins TRBV6-2 or TRBV6-3 to TRBJ2-3; weak D call: TRBD2 (5 bases). This CDR3 has 14 amino acids. Trimming stripped 4 bases from V and 0 bases from J, with 8 bases between. Germline assignment: CDR1 MNHEY and CDR2 SVGEGT. The CDR3 bases are TGTGCCAGCAGTTTCCGGGATAGCACAGATACGCAGTATTTT. Amino acid sequence: CASSFRDSTDTQYF.